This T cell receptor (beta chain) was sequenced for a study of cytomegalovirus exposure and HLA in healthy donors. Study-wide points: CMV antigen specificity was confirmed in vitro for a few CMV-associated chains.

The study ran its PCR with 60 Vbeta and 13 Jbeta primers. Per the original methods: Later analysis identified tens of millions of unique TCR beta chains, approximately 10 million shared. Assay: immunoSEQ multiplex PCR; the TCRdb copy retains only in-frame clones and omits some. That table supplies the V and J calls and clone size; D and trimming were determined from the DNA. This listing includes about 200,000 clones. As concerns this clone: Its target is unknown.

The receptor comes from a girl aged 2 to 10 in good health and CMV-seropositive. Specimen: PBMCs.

In DNA, the CDR3 is TGTGCCAGCAGCTCAATCCGAGGGACAGATCGATTCTACGAGCAGTACTTC. Amino acids: CASSSIRGTDRFYEQYF. The V gene is TRBV11-2, the J gene TRBJ2-7; 7 nucleotides align to TRBD1. Trimming took 4 bases from V and 3 from J; bases not matched to a gene: 15. This CDR3 comprises 17 residues. Looked up from germline, CDR1 is SGHAT and CDR2 is FQNNGV.